This TCR beta chain was found in a study of patients and donors after allogeneic stem cell transplantation. This clonotype was counted a few times. MiXCR, applied by TCRdb to the RT-PCR reads, yields one record per CDR3 protein. Of approximately 200,000 distinct CDR3 sequences in the sample, over 12% were seen once. The length of the CDR3 is 15 residues. Germline V lookup: CDR1 SEHNR, CDR2 FQNEAQ (reference sequence). The ends lost 1 base at V and 3 bases at J; junction bases unmatched: 6. The receptor comes from a human donor who was either an allogeneic HSCT recipient or a stem cell or donor lymphocyte infusion donor (not recorded which). It is not recorded whose cells these are; they may come from a transplant donor. The sample taken for sequencing was blood, either unsorted or a sorted T cell fraction (not recorded which). J is TRBJ2-7 and V is TRBV7-9, with TRBD1 matching over 7 bases. In DNA form, the CDR3 reads TGTGCCAGCAGCTTAGACAGGGGTTTTGACTACGAGCAGTACTTC. This translates into CASSLDRGFDYEQYF.